The 29 T cell receptor beta chains given below trace back to one sample, sequenced in a study of cytomegalovirus exposure and HLA in healthy donors. Both 60 Vbeta primers and 13 Jbeta primers went into the PCR. Generated by immunoSEQ multiplex PCR, the TCRdb table keeps only in-frame clones and is missing some. The data contain roughly 61,000 clones, about 84% of them singletons. The sequenced material came from PBMCs. The receptors were sampled from a male donor in good health and CMV-seronegative.

The chain is built from TRBV9 and TRBJ2-7, with 9 bases lining up with TRBD1. The CDR3 is 16 amino acids. V was pared by 4 bases and J by 6 bases, with 14 bases of the junction left unmatched. Germline-derived CDR1 and CDR2 are SGDLS and YYNGEE. CDR3 residues: CASSTRRDRDPSEQYF. The CDR3 nucleotides are TGTGCCAGCAGCACCCGCCGGGACAGGGATCCATCCGAGCAGTACTTC.

The gene calls are TRBV9 and TRBJ2-2, with TRBD1 matching 7 bases. The CDR3 sequence is 16 residues long. Unmatched junction bases numbered 9, after V lost 4 bases and J lost 3 bases. From germline, CDR1 is SGDLS and CDR2 YYNGEE. DNA of the CDR3: TGTGCCAGCAGCCTACAGGGGTTTCCAGACACCGGGGAGCTGTTTTTT. Protein product: CASSLQGFPDTGELFF.

The V call is TRBV11-2, the J call TRBJ1-1, with 9 bases fitting TRBD1. This CDR3 region has 15 residues. CDR1 and CDR2 (germline): SGHAT, FQNNGV. Trimming cost V 3 bases and J 4 bases; bases outside gene matches: 6. The CDR3 spells CASSFTQGASTEAFF. CDR3 sequence (DNA): TGTGCCAGCAGCTTCACACAGGGGGCGAGCACTGAAGCTTTCTTT.

The chain is built from TRBV19 and TRBJ2-7, with TRBD2 identical over 12 bases. CDR3 length equals 15 residues. The ends lost 4 bases at V and 0 bases at J; junction bases unmatched: 1. The germline gives CDR1 LNHDA, CDR2 SQIVND (reference sequence). The CDR3 loop reads CASSTGLAGSYEQYF. CDR3 nucleotide sequence: TGTGCCAGTAGTACGGGACTAGCGGGCTCCTACGAGCAGTACTTC. The whole variable domain, filled in from reference TRBV19 and TRBJ2-7, reads DGGITQSPKYLFRKEGQNVTLSCEQNLNHDAMYWYRQDPGQGLRLIYYSQIVNDFQKGDIAEGYSVSREKKESFPLTVTSAQKNPTAFYLCASSTGLAGSYEQYFGPGTRLTVT.

The DNA for the CDR3 is TGTGCCAGTAGCGACAGTCTCTATGGCTACACCTTC. Amino acids: CASSDSLYGYTF. The chain carries TRBV19 and TRBJ1-2, with a possible D match to TRBD1 (5 bases). Between the trimmed V and J ends, which lost 6 bases and 4 bases, there was a span of 9 bases. The CDR3 is 12 residues long. The germline CDR1 and CDR2 sequences are LNHDA and SQIVND (reference sequence).

The chain uses TRBV27 and TRBJ1-2; D is unclear. Per germline, CDR1 MNHEY and CDR2 SMNVEV (reference sequence). The V end was cut by 2 bases, the J end by 1 base, with 5 bases between. The CDR3 is made up of 13 amino acids. The CDR3 loop is CASSLTVNYGYTF. DNA for the CDR3: TGTGCCAGCAGTTTAACAGTTAACTATGGCTACACCTTC.

J is TRBJ2-7 and V is TRBV2, with D possibly TRBD1 on 6 matching bases. CDR3 length: 13 residues. The germline gives CDR1 SNHLY, CDR2 FYNNEI. Trimming removed 7 bases from V and 2 bases from J, with 12 bases in between. The CDR3, as DNA: TGTGCCAGCAAGGGGGACGGTACCTACGAGCAGTACTTC. Protein sequence: CASKGDGTYEQYF.

This clone was found a few times. This chain joins TRBV6-5 and TRBJ2-5; 7 nucleotides agree with TRBD1. CDR3 length: 13 residues. The V and J ends lost 4 bases and 2 bases, in that order; junction bases with no gene match: 1. The germline CDR1 and CDR2 sequences are MNHEY and SVGAGI. CDR3 sequence reads: CASSSGQQETQYF. CDR3 bases: TGTGCCAGCAGTTCGGGACAGCAAGAGACCCAGTACTTC.

This rearrangement joins TRBV30 to TRBJ1-3, with D unclear. The length of the CDR3 is 12 residues. The germline V gene has CDR1 GTSNPN and CDR2 SVGIG (reference sequence). V was clipped by 0 bases and J by 4 bases, with 4 bases between them. CDR3 nucleotide sequence: TGTGCCTGGAGTGTACAGGGAAACACCATATATTTT. This codes for CAWSVQGNTIYF.

J is TRBJ1-2 and V is TRBV5-5, with D possibly TRBD1 on 6 matching bases. This CDR3 contains 13 residues. In germline, CDR1 is SGHKS, CDR2 YYEKEE (reference sequence). Trimming removed 1 base at V and 6 bases at J, with 10 bases between. CDR3: CASSLRTEDGYTF. The CDR3 nucleotides read TGTGCCAGCAGCTTGAGGACAGAAGATGGCTACACCTTC.

The chain combines TRBV9 with TRBJ2-1; no definite D call. This CDR3 contains 16 residues. CDR1 and CDR2 (germline): SGDLS, YYNGEE. Trimming took 0 bases from V and 0 from J, leaving 10 bases between them. CDR3 region: CASSVDWAGSYNEQFF. The DNA for the CDR3 is TGTGCCAGCAGCGTAGATTGGGCCGGCTCCTACAATGAGCAGTTCTTC.

The chain uses TRBV9 and TRBJ2-3; possible D gene TRBD1, 5 bases. V was pared by 3 bases and J by 0 bases, with 5 bases between. The CDR3 runs 13 residues. In germline, CDR1 is SGDLS, CDR2 YYNGEE. CDR3 in amino acids: CASSGQSTDTQYF. The CDR3 coding sequence is TGTGCCAGCAGCGGACAGAGCACAGATACGCAGTATTTT.

The V call is TRBV11-3, the J call TRBJ2-1; 10 bases are a match to TRBD2. Trimming removed 0 bases from V and 6 bases from J; junction bases left unmatched: 8. CDR1 and CDR2 (germline): SGHNT, YENEEA. There are 17 residues in the CDR3. The CDR3 bases are TGTGCCAGCAGCTTAGATTTGGCTAGCGGGGGTTCCAATGAGCAGTTCTTC. Translation gives CASSLDLASGGSNEQFF. The complete variable domain, with remaining parts taken from reference TRBV11-3 and TRBJ2-1, reads EAGVVQSPRYKIIEKKQPVAFWCNPISGHNTLYWYLQNLGQGPELLIRYENEEAVDDSQLPKDRFSAERLKGVDSTLKIQPAELGDSAVYLCASSLDLASGGSNEQFFGPGTRLTVL.

The chain carries TRBV5-1 and TRBJ1-2, with 8 bases identical to TRBD1. Germline V CDR1 and CDR2: SGHRS, YFSETQ. The CDR3 has 13 amino acids. Trimming took 5 bases from V and 10 from J; bases not matched to a gene: 10. This CDR3 reads CASRSDRDLDYTF. CDR3 coding DNA: TGCGCCAGCAGATCGGACAGGGATCTCGACTACACCTTC.

The chain couples TRBV19 to TRBJ1-1; TRBD1 matches at 7 bases. The CDR3 has 16 amino acids. With V trimmed by 1 base and J by 2 bases, 7 bases remained unmatched. Per germline, CDR1 LNHDA and CDR2 SQIVND (reference sequence). The CDR3 sequence: CASSIGRGRKNTEAFF. For the CDR3, the DNA is TGTGCCAGTAGTATAGGGAGGGGGCGGAAAAACACTGAAGCTTTCTTT.

The CDR3: CASSPPSQGTYGYTF. The CDR3 nucleotides read TGTGCCAGTAGTCCCCCCTCCCAGGGGACATATGGCTACACCTTC. The genes are TRBV19 and TRBJ1-2; D perhaps matches TRBD1 (6 bases). The CDR3 is made up of 15 amino acids. CDR1 is LNHDA, CDR2 SQIVND, per germline (reference sequence). V lost 5 bases and J lost 5, with 18 bases in between. Combining the CDR3 with reference TRBV19 and TRBJ1-2 gives the whole variable domain DGGITQSPKYLFRKEGQNVTLSCEQNLNHDAMYWYRQDPGQGLRLIYYSQIVNDFQKGDIAEGYSVSREKKESFPLTVTSAQKNPTAFYLCASSPPSQGTYGYTFGSGTRLTVV.

The chain is built from TRBV6-4 and TRBJ2-7; D is uncertain. The CDR3 loop spans 13 amino acids. The V end lost 0 bases, the J end lost 4 bases, and 7 bases lay between the germline ends. Looked up from germline, CDR1 is MRHNA and CDR2 is SNTAGT. This CDR3 reads CASSDSTCYEQYF. In nucleotides, the CDR3 is TGTGCCAGCAGTGACTCGACATGTTACGAGCAGTACTTC.

V and J are TRBV27 and TRBJ2-6, with 8 bases identical to TRBD1. V trimming: 6 bases; J trimming: 1 base; junction bases outside the gene matches: 5. This CDR3 spans 16 amino acids. The germline CDR1 and CDR2 sequences are MNHEY and SMNVEV (reference sequence). DNA for the CDR3: TGTGCCAGCAGGGCAGGGGGCCATTCTGGGGCCAACGTCCTGACTTTC. This translates into CASRAGGHSGANVLTF. Full variable domain (missing parts from reference TRBV27 and TRBJ2-6): EAQVTQNPRYLITVTGKKLTVTCSQNMNHEYMSWYRQDPGLGLRQIYYSMNVEVTDKGDVPEGYKVSRKEKRNFPLILESPSPNQTSLYFCASRAGGHSGANVLTFGAGSRLTVL.

The V call is TRBV5-1, the J call TRBJ2-5; the D gene is possibly TRBD1 (6 bases). The J call is doubtful: the DNA matches TRBJ2-7 better. Germline assignment: CDR1 SGHRS and CDR2 YFSETQ. This CDR3 comprises 14 residues. The CDR3 sequence is CASSLEGHSYEQYF. The CDR3 nucleotides read TGCGCCAGCAGCTTGGAGGGACACTCCTACGAGCAGTACTTC.

This clone was picked up one time. The rearrangement uses TRBV29-1 and TRBJ2-3; D is possibly TRBD2 (5 bases). Germline CDR1 reads SQVTM; CDR2 reads ANQGSEA. With 4 bases removed from V and 3 bases from J, the gap between germline ends came to 11 bases. The CDR3 totals 13 residues. CDR3 region: CSVVAGGTDTQYF. The CDR3 coding sequence is TGCAGCGTTGTGGCAGGAGGAACAGATACGCAGTATTTT.

This clone was seen only a few times. This rearrangement joins TRBV21-1 to TRBJ2-7; no check of the table's D call, TRBD1, against the DNA was made. TRBV21-1 represents a pseudogene. The CDR3 has 14 residues. The CDR3 coding sequence is TGTGCCAGCAGACAGGGTCCCAGGACCTACGAGCAGTACTTC. Encoded protein: CASRQGPRTYEQYF.

This clone is medium-sized in the sample. This rearrangement joins TRBV25-1 to TRBJ2-3; 10 nucleotides line up with TRBD2. This CDR3 spans 17 amino acids. The germline gives CDR1 MGHDK, CDR2 SYGVNS. V was clipped by 5 bases and J by 5 bases; unmatched bases: 13. The CDR3 protein is CASSRRRSGGAEDTQYF. The DNA of the CDR3 is TGTGCCAGCAGTAGGCGACGGAGCGGGGGGGCTGAAGATACGCAGTATTTT.

This clone has more than one count but fewer than ten. The rearrangement uses TRBV7-8 and TRBJ2-7; the D gene is possibly TRBD2 (6 bases). This CDR3 spans 14 amino acids. Germline V gene data show CDR1 as SGHVS and CDR2 as FQNEAQ. V lost 2 bases to trimming and J lost 5 bases, with 13 bases between them. CDR3 nucleotide sequence: TGTGCCAGCAGCTTACTGGCGGGGCTGCACGAGCAGTACTTC. It translates to CASSLLAGLHEQYF.

The chain has TRBV7-9 and TRBJ2-4; 10 bases match TRBD1. After removal of 6 bases from V and 6 bases from J, the junction contained 11 bases not matched to a gene. The germline CDR1 and CDR2 sequences are SEHNR and FQNEAQ (reference sequence). This CDR3 comprises 16 residues. CDR3 sequence (DNA): TGTGCCAGCAGTCCTTACGACAGGGGGCAAAGAAACATTCAGTACTTC. Protein: CASSPYDRGQRNIQYF.

The chain uses TRBV7-6 and TRBJ1-1; D is possibly TRBD1 (5 bases). The CDR3 consists of 16 residues. The V end lost 1 base, the J end lost 1 base, and 13 bases lay between the germline ends. Germline V gene sequence: CDR1 SGHVS, CDR2 FNYEAQ. CDR3 protein: CASSLGPRGENTEAFF. CDR3 sequence (DNA): TGTGCCAGCAGCTTAGGCCCAAGGGGTGAGAACACTGAAGCTTTCTTT.

The chain recombines TRBV4-3 with TRBJ1-1; no reliable D call. Germline-derived CDR1 and CDR2 are LGHNA and YSLEER. V was shortened by 4 bases and J by 6 bases, with 12 bases between the two germline ends. The CDR3 contains 13 residues. In DNA, the CDR3 is TGCGCCAGCAGCCCCGGAGGCGTCGCTGAAGCTTTCTTT. This encodes CASSPGGVAEAFF.

This clone occurred once. The chain joins TRBV11-2 to TRBJ2-5; the match to TRBD2 covers 7 bases. The germline V gene has CDR1 SGHAT and CDR2 FQNNGV. V gave up 5 bases and J gave up 3 bases; unmatched junction bases: 9. The CDR3 has 15 amino acids. The CDR3 here is CASSKTLAEEETQYF. CDR3 coding DNA: TGTGCCAGCAGCAAAACGCTAGCGGAGGAAGAGACCCAGTACTTC.

J is TRBJ2-1 and V is TRBV6-4; TRBD2 matches 11 bases. Trimming at V came to 3 bases and at J to 13 bases, leaving 5 bases not matched to a gene. The CDR3 length is 13 residues. Germline assignment: CDR1 MRHNA and CDR2 SNTAGT. The CDR3 region has the DNA TGTGCCAGCAGTGAGAGTAGCGGGGGGGTACAGTTCTTC. Its translation: CASSESSGGVQFF.

V is TRBV10-3 and J is TRBJ1-4; D gene uncertain. The CDR3 runs to 14 residues. Germline values: CDR1 ENHRY, CDR2 SYGVKD. The V end lost 6 bases, the J end lost 4 bases, and 12 bases lay between the germline ends. CDR3 coding DNA: TGTGCCATCAGCCCAAGACGGGATAATGAAAAACTGTTTTTT. As protein: CAISPRRDNEKLFF.